Below, one T cell receptor beta chain is given with its context. A much larger clone is a single base away; this may be a read error. TCRdb analysed the RACE reads with MiXCR anew, one entry per CDR3 protein. The repertoire holds about 93,000 distinct CDR3 sequences, with around 7.9% as singletons. This entry is derived from a study of human T cells and chemical hapten exposure. The CDR3 extends over 11 amino acids. V was pared by 4 bases and J by 7 bases, with 11 bases between. The V gene's germline CDR1 is SQVTM and CDR2 ANQGSEA. Time point described: pre-sensitization, week 0. Treatment denoted: therapeutic diphenylcyclopropenone sensitization with weekly scalp DPC.

This clonotype was obtained from a man aged 40-49 years with alopecia areata. Some clones in this sample may be carry-over from other donors' samples. Source: whole blood, taken in connection with sensitization to the hapten diphenylcyclopropenone (DPC). V usage is TRBV29-1 and J usage is TRBJ2-7; no clear D gene. This chain's CDR3 is CSVAELREQYF. The CDR3 DNA reads TGCAGCGTTGCCGAGCTGAGGGAGCAGTACTTC.